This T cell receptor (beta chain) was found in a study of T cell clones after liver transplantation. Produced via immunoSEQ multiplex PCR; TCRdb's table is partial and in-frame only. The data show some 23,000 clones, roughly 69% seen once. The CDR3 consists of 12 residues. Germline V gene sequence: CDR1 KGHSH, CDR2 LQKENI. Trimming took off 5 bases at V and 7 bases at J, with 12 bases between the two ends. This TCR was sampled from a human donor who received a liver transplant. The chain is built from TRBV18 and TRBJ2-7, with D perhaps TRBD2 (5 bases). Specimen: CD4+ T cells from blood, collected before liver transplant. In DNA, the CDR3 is TGTGCCAGCTCAACTTACGGAGGAGAGCAGTACTTC. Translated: CASSTYGGEQYF.